This passage covers 28 T cell receptor beta chains from one sample sequenced in a study of CD8+CD57+ T cells in acquired aplastic anemia. Researchers used genomic DNA as the template to profile TCR beta VDJ and CDR3. TCRdb re-called the reads through MiXCR, storing one row per CDR3 protein. The data contain fewer than 100,000 distinct CDR3 sequences, about half of them singletons. The sequencing sample was made of sorted CD4+, CD8+, or CD8+CD57+ T cells (not recorded which) from PBMCs. These receptors originate from a human donor in good health, serving as a control.

Many counts were recorded for this clonotype. The V and J genes are TRBV25-1 and TRBJ1-3, with D unclear. CDR1 MGHDK and CDR2 SYGVNS come from the germline V gene. Trimming took 5 bases from V and 4 from J, leaving 3 bases between them. The CDR3 extends over 11 amino acids. The CDR3 is CASSWGNTIYF. CDR3 bases: TGTGCCAGCAGTTGGGGAAACACCATATATTTT.

This clonotype was detected ten times or more. This sequence joins TRBV10-3 and TRBJ2-7; TRBD1 matches at 8 bases. V lost 10 bases, J lost 2 bases, and 4 bases stayed unmatched. CDR1 is ENHRY, CDR2 SYGVKD, per germline. The CDR3 loop spans 12 amino acids. Here the CDR3 reads CATETGAYEQYF. In DNA form, the CDR3 reads TGTGCCACCGAGACAGGGGCCTACGAGCAGTACTTC.

This clonotype was seen more than once but under ten times. The CDR3 does not close with the conserved phenylalanine or tryptophan, likely indicating a read error. The chain employs TRBV6-1 and TRBJ2-7; 10 bases line up with TRBD1. V trimming: 8 bases; J trimming: 3 bases; junction bases outside the gene matches: 7. Looked up from germline, CDR1 is MNHNS and CDR2 is SASEGT. The CDR3 contains 14 residues. This chain's CDR3 is CASAPGQGIYEQYL. CDR3 DNA sequence: TGTGCCAGCGCCCCGGGACAGGGGATCTACGAGCAGTACCTC.

The rearrangement uses TRBV27 and TRBJ2-2, with 11 bases identical to TRBD2. This CDR3 comprises 16 residues. V was pared by 6 bases and J by 3 bases, with 6 bases of the junction left unmatched. The germline V gene has CDR1 MNHEY and CDR2 SMNVEV (reference sequence). The CDR3 region is CASSLSLAGDTGELFF. For the CDR3, the DNA is TGTGCCAGCAGCCTTTCACTAGCGGGAGACACCGGGGAGCTGTTTTTT.

To note about this clonotype: The junction departs from germline at one end; a sequencing error may be responsible. The rearrangement joins TRBV27 to TRBJ2-7; 11 positions agree with TRBD2. This CDR3 is built from 15 residues. Germline CDR1 reads MNHEY; CDR2 reads SMNVEV (reference sequence). CDR3: CAGSLGTSGVYEQYF. CDR3 DNA: TGTGCCGGCAGTTTAGGGACTAGCGGAGTGTACGAGCAGTACTTC.

The sample holds a few counts of this clonotype. The CDR3 bases are TGTGCCAGCAACATTCTAGTTACCGGGGAGCTGTTTTTT. Translation: CASNILVTGELFF. The chain carries TRBV7-2 and TRBJ2-2; D is unclear. The CDR3 is made up of 13 amino acids. Germline CDR1 is SGHTA and CDR2 is FQGNSA. V gave up 7 bases and J gave up 5 bases, with 11 bases separating them.

This rearrangement joins TRBV2 to TRBJ1-2, with D perhaps matching TRBD1 (5 bases). V lost 3 bases, J lost 6 bases, and 8 bases lay in between. The length of the CDR3 is 12 residues. Germline loops: CDR1 SNHLY, CDR2 FYNNEI. CDR3: CASSDRGHGYTF. CDR3 in DNA: TGTGCCAGCAGTGACCGGGGACATGGCTACACCTTC.

V is TRBV11-2 and J is TRBJ2-1; no clear D gene. Germline V gene lookup returns CDR1 SGHAT and CDR2 FQNNGV. The V and J ends lost 1 base and 0 bases respectively, with 16 bases between them. The length of the CDR3 is 18 residues. The CDR3 nucleotides are TGTGCCAGCAGCTTAGTGGCTTTACTCCGAGGCTCCTACAATGAGCAGTTCTTC. This gives the protein CASSLVALLRGSYNEQFF.

The chain uses TRBV20-1 and TRBJ2-7; 7 bases are a match to TRBD2. The ends lost 8 bases at V and 4 bases at J; junction bases unmatched: 5. From germline, CDR1 is DFQATT and CDR2 SNEGSKA (reference sequence). The CDR3 is made up of 11 amino acids. This chain's CDR3 is CSRRERYEQYF. CDR3 DNA: TGCAGTAGGCGGGAGCGGTACGAGCAGTACTTC.

This clonotype came up many times. This chain connects TRBV7-7 to TRBJ2-1; either TRBD1 or TRBD2 may fit D (5 bases each). The length of the CDR3 is 13 residues. The germline V and J ends were trimmed by 5 bases and 4 bases, with 9 bases remaining between them. Looked up from germline, CDR1 is SSHAT and CDR2 is FNYEAQ (reference sequence). CDR3: CASSPGPYNEQFF. The DNA for the CDR3 is TGTGCCAGCAGCCCGGGACCGTACAATGAGCAGTTCTTC. The full variable domain, with the rest looked up from reference TRBV7-7 and TRBJ2-1, is GAGVSQSPRYKVTKRGQDVTLRCDPISSHATLYWYQQALGQGPEFLTYFNYEAQPDKSGLPSDRFSAERPEGSISTLTIQRTEQRDSAMYRCASSPGPYNEQFFGPGTRLTVL.

This clonotype was seen at least ten times. This sequence joins TRBV20-1 and TRBJ2-1; TRBD2 matches at 9 bases. J gave up 9 bases and V 3 bases, and 9 bases lay outside the gene matches. From germline, CDR1 is DFQATT and CDR2 SNEGSKA (reference sequence). The length of the CDR3 is 14 residues. In nucleotides, the CDR3 is TGCAGTGCTAGGATGCGGGGGGGCCCGTTTGAGCAGTTCTTC. This translates into CSARMRGGPFEQFF.

This clonotype was observed a few times. This chain links TRBV10-3 with TRBJ1-2; TRBD1 is a possible D gene (5 bases). This CDR3 is 12 amino acids long. Germline CDR1 reads ENHRY; CDR2 reads SYGVKD. V lost 10 bases and J lost 6, with 15 bases in between. The CDR3 DNA reads TGTGCCACCTTTGGGGCGAAGGATGGCTACACCTTC. Translated, it gives CATFGAKDGYTF.

The V gene is TRBV15, the J gene TRBJ1-2; D ambiguous. V lost 4 bases and J lost 2, with 11 bases in between. Germline V lookup: CDR1 LNHNV, CDR2 YYDKDF (reference sequence). The CDR3 length is 14 residues. The CDR3 reads CATSTPGINYGYTF. The CDR3 DNA follows: TGTGCCACCAGCACCCCGGGGATAAACTATGGCTACACCTTC.

The chain's CDR3 is CASSPNPLGYGYTF. CDR3 nucleotides: TGTGCCAGCAGTCCTAACCCTTTGGGCTATGGCTACACCTTC. This chain uses TRBV9 with TRBJ1-2; D remains ambiguous. This CDR3 is 14 amino acids long. Germline values: CDR1 SGDLS, CDR2 YYNGEE. Trimming removed 5 bases from V and 4 bases from J, with 15 bases in between.

The V gene is TRBV12-3 or TRBV12-4, the J gene TRBJ2-6; D call uncertain. This CDR3 has 14 amino acids. Trimming shortened V by 4 bases and J by 0 bases, and 4 bases separated the two germline ends. The CDR3 region is CASSSGSGANVLTF. DNA for the CDR3: TGTGCCAGCAGTTCGGGCTCTGGGGCCAACGTCCTGACTTTC.

This clonotype was seen repeatedly, ten times or more. The chain recombines TRBV9 with TRBJ2-5; D may be TRBD1 (6 bases). Germline lookup yields CDR1 SGDLS and CDR2 YYNGEE. There are 13 residues in the CDR3. V lost 0 bases to trimming and J lost 3 bases, with 6 bases between them. The CDR3 bases are TGTGCCAGCAGCGTAGGGACAGAAGAGACCCAGTACTTC. Protein sequence: CASSVGTEETQYF.

On this clonotype itself: At one boundary the junction diverges from the germline segment, which might be a read error. The chain couples TRBV2 to TRBJ2-7, with D perhaps matching TRBD1 or TRBD2 (5 bases each). The V gene's germline CDR1 is SNHLY and CDR2 FYNNEI. This CDR3 comprises 14 residues. CDR3 in amino acids: CASSDTGDPYEQYF. The CDR3 nucleotides are TGCGCCAGCAGTGATACTGGGGACCCCTACGAGCAGTACTTC.

The J gene is TRBJ1-4, the V gene TRBV12-3 or TRBV12-4, with no clear D. Deletions cut 7 bases from V and 8 bases from J, with 14 bases between. The CDR3 has 13 amino acids. The CDR3 is CASTHLVAEKLFF. CDR3 nucleotide sequence: TGTGCCAGCACTCATTTGGTCGCGGAAAAACTGTTTTTT.

The gene calls are TRBV25-1 and TRBJ1-2; unclear D gene. V gave up 4 bases and J gave up 1 base, with 13 bases separating them. The CDR3 runs to 15 residues. Germline CDR1 MGHDK, CDR2 SYGVNS. The CDR3 DNA reads as TGTGCCAGCAGTGCAATGGCTGCTCTTAACTATGGCTACACCTTC. Protein: CASSAMAALNYGYTF.

The gene calls are TRBV27 and TRBJ2-1, with TRBD2 identical over 11 bases. Looked up from germline, CDR1 is MNHEY and CDR2 is SMNVEV (reference sequence). With V trimmed by 2 bases and J by 10 bases, 7 bases remained unmatched. This CDR3 is 15 amino acids long. CDR3 DNA sequence: TGTGCCAGCAGTTTAGGGACTAGCGGAGTGTACGAGCAGTTCTTC. It encodes CASSLGTSGVYEQFF.

The sample holds many counts of this clonotype. This chain joins TRBV5-1 and TRBJ2-7, with a tentative D call TRBD1 (5 bases). The V end lost 4 bases, the J end lost 2 bases, and 16 bases lay between the germline ends. The CDR3 totals 15 residues. Germline loops: CDR1 SGHRS, CDR2 YFSETQ. This CDR3 is CASSPITRVTYEQYF. CDR3 in DNA: TGCGCCAGCAGCCCGATTACCAGGGTTACCTACGAGCAGTACTTC.

The J gene is TRBJ1-1, the V gene TRBV19, with D possibly TRBD1 on 6 matching bases. This CDR3 spans 12 amino acids. Germline loops: CDR1 LNHDA, CDR2 SQIVND (reference sequence). V was trimmed by 6 bases and J by 6 bases, leaving 11 bases between them. The chain's CDR3 is CASRRTGPEAFF. CDR3 DNA: TGTGCCAGTAGAAGAACAGGGCCTGAAGCTTTCTTT.

The sample holds one count of this clonotype. A read error may explain this, as a much larger clone is one base away. The rearrangement links TRBV29-1 to TRBJ2-2, with D perhaps TRBD2 (5 bases). This CDR3 is 13 amino acids long. The germline CDR1 and CDR2 sequences are SQVTM and ANQGSEA. CDR3 in DNA: TGCAGCGTCGTAGACTCCCCCCCCGGGGAGCCGTTTTTT. This translates into CSVVDSPPGEPFF.

V and J are TRBV13 and TRBJ2-1; D is perhaps TRBD1 (5 bases). Trimming removed 1 base from V and 8 bases from J, with 12 bases in between. The germline gives CDR1 PRHDT, CDR2 FYEKMQ (reference sequence). The CDR3 is 14 amino acids. In DNA, the CDR3 is TGTGCCAGCAGCTTAGTAGGCAGGGTATATGAGCAGTTCTTC. Encoded protein: CASSLVGRVYEQFF.

This clonotype was seen repeatedly, ten times or more. CDR3: CASRGTWGDENYGYTF. Written as DNA, the CDR3 is TGTGCCAGCAGAGGAACTTGGGGGGACGAGAACTATGGCTACACCTTC. The chain links TRBV7-9 to TRBJ1-2; possibly TRBD1 for D (5 bases). V shed 6 bases and J shed 2 bases, with 19 bases lying between them. The CDR3 totals 16 residues. CDR1 SEHNR and CDR2 FQNEAQ come from the germline V gene (reference sequence).

This clonotype was counted many times. This chain links TRBV12-3 or TRBV12-4 with TRBJ1-2, with D perhaps TRBD1 (5 bases). This CDR3 contains 15 residues. The V end was cut by 0 bases, the J end by 2 bases, with 10 bases between. CDR3 region: CASSLAGGGNYGYTF. In nucleotides, the CDR3 is TGTGCCAGCAGTTTAGCGGGGGGAGGAAACTATGGCTACACCTTC.

This clonotype was recorded many times. This chain's CDR3 is CASTSSSLLNTEAFF. CDR3 DNA sequence: TGTGCCAGCACCTCGTCGAGCCTACTGAACACTGAAGCTTTCTTT. This chain connects TRBV7-9 to TRBJ1-1; D is unresolved. The CDR3 runs to 15 residues. The V and J ends lost 7 bases and 0 bases respectively, with 15 bases between them. Germline CDR1 SEHNR, CDR2 FQNEAQ (reference sequence).

This clonotype was detected many times. The chain couples TRBV4-1 to TRBJ1-1; 10 nucleotides align to TRBD1. The CDR3 contains 16 residues. The ends lost 2 bases at V and 4 bases at J; junction bases unmatched: 7. The germline V gene encodes CDR1 MGHRA and CDR2 YSYEKL. The CDR3 loop reads CASSQNLGQGITEAFF. The DNA of the CDR3 is TGCGCCAGCAGCCAAAACTTGGGACAGGGGATCACTGAAGCTTTCTTT.